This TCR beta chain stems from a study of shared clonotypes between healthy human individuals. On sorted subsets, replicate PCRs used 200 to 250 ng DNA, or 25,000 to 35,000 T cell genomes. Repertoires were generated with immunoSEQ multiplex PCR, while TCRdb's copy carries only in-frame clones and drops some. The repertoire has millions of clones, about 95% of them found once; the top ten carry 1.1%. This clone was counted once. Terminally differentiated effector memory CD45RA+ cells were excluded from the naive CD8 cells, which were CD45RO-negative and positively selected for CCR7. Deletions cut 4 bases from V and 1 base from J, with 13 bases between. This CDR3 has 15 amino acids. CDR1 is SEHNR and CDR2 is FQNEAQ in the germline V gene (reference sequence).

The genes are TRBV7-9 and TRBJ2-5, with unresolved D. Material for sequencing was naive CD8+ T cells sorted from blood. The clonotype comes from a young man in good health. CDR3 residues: CASSSVPLIQETQYF. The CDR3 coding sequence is TGTGCCAGCAGCTCCGTTCCGCTAATCCAAGAGACCCAGTACTTC.